These T cell receptor beta chains were read from a single sample in a study of blood T cell repertoires in COVID-19. Libraries were prepared by immunoSEQ multiplex PCR; TCRdb keeps only in-frame clonotypes and omits some of them. The top ten clones hold approximately 4.8% of a sample with roughly 200,000 clones, 75% to 90% of them seen once. Sequences were obtained from PBMCs or T cells enriched from blood (not recorded which). All receptors derive from a woman in her twenties or thirties who had been exposed to COVID-19. Both conserved end residues are part of each CDR3. Fields, in order: J gene, D gene, clone size, V gene, CDR3 protein, CDR3 DNA. The D gene is left open where the match is weak. Clone size, where shown, is once, few, many, or a class for clones that have expanded.

j_call: TRBJ1-1; d_call: -; clone_size: -; v_call: TRBV9; cdr3_aa: CASSVSGQGGTEAFF; cdr3_nt: TGTGCCAGCAGCGTATCGGGTCAGGGAGGCACTGAAGCTTTCTTT
j_call: TRBJ1-2; d_call: -; clone_size: -; v_call: TRBV12-5; cdr3_aa: CASGLVLSGGNYGYTF; cdr3_nt: TGTGCTAGTGGTTTGGTACTCTCTGGAGGGAACTATGGCTACACCTTC
j_call: TRBJ2-3; d_call: TRBD2; clone_size: -; v_call: TRBV10-3; cdr3_aa: CAISEKLAGINTDTQYF; cdr3_nt: TGTGCCATCAGTGAAAAACTAGCGGGGATAAACACAGATACGCAGTATTTT
j_call: TRBJ2-1; d_call: -; clone_size: -; v_call: TRBV19; cdr3_aa: CASSISRNEQFF; cdr3_nt: TGTGCCAGTAGTATCTCCCGGAATGAGCAGTTCTTC
j_call: TRBJ2-3; d_call: TRBD2; clone_size: -; v_call: TRBV9; cdr3_aa: CASSVGGGRGGRDTQYF; cdr3_nt: TGTGCCAGCAGCGTAGGTGGGGGTCGCGGGGGTCGGGATACGCAGTATTTT
j_call: TRBJ2-7; d_call: -; clone_size: -; v_call: TRBV11-2; cdr3_aa: CASSFAMGQTYEQYF; cdr3_nt: TGTGCCAGCAGCTTTGCGATGGGCCAGACCTACGAGCAGTACTTC
j_call: TRBJ2-1; d_call: -; clone_size: -; v_call: TRBV16; cdr3_aa: CASSPLGITNSYNEQFF; cdr3_nt: TGTGCCAGCAGCCCCCTAGGAATCACGAACTCCTACAATGAGCAGTTCTTC
j_call: TRBJ2-7; d_call: -; clone_size: -; v_call: TRBV30; cdr3_aa: CAWSAPVTYEQYF; cdr3_nt: TGTGCCTGGAGTGCCCCAGTAACCTACGAGCAGTACTTC
j_call: TRBJ2-7; d_call: TRBD1; clone_size: -; v_call: TRBV6-1; cdr3_aa: CASSEGPGGTYEQYF; cdr3_nt: TGTGCCAGCAGTGAAGGCCCAGGGGGAACCTACGAGCAGTACTTC
j_call: TRBJ2-1; d_call: -; clone_size: once; v_call: TRBV5-6; cdr3_aa: CASSLGGSDEQFF; cdr3_nt: TGTGCCAGCAGCTTGGGAGGGAGCGATGAGCAGTTCTTC